These 6 T cell receptor beta chains share one sample of origin, sequenced in a study of blood T cells in healthy people across ages. It was with a sample-barcoded 5' primer and a J-beta primer mix that a second PCR of roughly 7 to 12 cycles was run. MiXCR, applied by TCRdb to the 5' RACE reads, yields one record per CDR3 protein. The data hold fewer than 1.5 million distinct CDR3 sequences, with 35% to 45% observed a single time. The sequencing sample was made of blood. The receptors stem from a woman aged 18-29 years in good health.

This clonotype was detected a few times. The chain uses TRBV4-1 and TRBJ2-7, with D perhaps TRBD1 (6 bases). V was cut by 1 base and J by 2 bases, with 12 bases left in between. This CDR3 contains 15 residues. In germline, CDR1 is MGHRA, CDR2 YSYEKL. The CDR3 DNA reads as TGCGCCAGCAGCCAAGGGGGACAACCTACCTACGAGCAGTACTTC. This codes for CASSQGGQPTYEQYF.

The chain links TRBV11-1 to TRBJ2-7; TRBD2 aligns across 8 bases. The DNA end lines up better with TRBJ2-5; the J call may be wrong. Looked up from germline, CDR1 is SGHAT and CDR2 is FQDESV (reference sequence). The length of the CDR3 is 18 residues. The CDR3 DNA is TGTGCCAGCAGCTTAGCCGGTTTGTCGCGGGGGGCAGTTGGGACCCAGTACTTC. This sequence encodes CASSLAGLSRGAVGTQYF.

The table lists this clonotype with a count of one. The genes are TRBV11-2 and TRBJ2-1; maybe TRBD2 (7 bases). The germline CDR1 and CDR2 sequences are SGHAT and FQNNGV. V lost 4 bases to trimming and J lost 4 bases, with 11 bases between them. This CDR3 has 14 residues. CDR3 DNA: TGTGCCAGCAGCTCGGAGGGGGGGTACAATGAGCAGTTCTTC. Amino acids: CASSSEGGYNEQFF.

This clonotype was picked up many times. The rearrangement joins TRBV27 to TRBJ1-5, with TRBD1 matching over 9 bases. Germline trimming cut 5 bases from V and 3 bases from J; bases unmatched to any gene: 5. Germline V lookup: CDR1 MNHEY, CDR2 SMNVEV (reference sequence). CDR3 length equals 15 residues. For the CDR3, the DNA is TGTGCCAGCAGTCAAGGGACAGGGACCAATCAGCCCCAGCATTTT. Translated, it gives CASSQGTGTNQPQHF.

This chain links TRBV20-1 with TRBJ1-4; D perhaps matches TRBD1 (5 bases). Trimming removed 2 bases from V and 14 bases from J, with 18 bases in between. CDR1 and CDR2 from the germline V gene are DFQATT and SNEGSKA (reference sequence). This CDR3 comprises 13 residues. The CDR3 DNA follows: TGCAGTGCTAGAAGTTTAGTGGGGGAGCCTCTGTTTTTT. Residues: CSARSLVGEPLFF.

The sample holds a few counts of this clonotype. The CDR3 DNA follows: TGTGCCAGCTTCCCAAGCTCTGGAAACACCATATATTTT. As protein: CASFPSSGNTIYF. The V and J genes are TRBV7-9 and TRBJ1-3; D gene unclear. Germline assignment: CDR1 SEHNR and CDR2 FQNEAQ (reference sequence). CDR3 length: 13 residues. With 8 bases removed from V and 0 bases from J, the gap between germline ends came to 8 bases. Complete variable domain (other parts from reference TRBV7-9 and TRBJ1-3): DTGVSQNPRHKITKRGQNVTFRCDPISEHNRLYWYRQTLGQGPEFLTYFQNEAQLEKSRLLSDRFSAERPKGSFSTLEIQRTEQGDSAMYLCASFPSSGNTIYFGEGSWLTVV.